This TCR beta chain originates from a study of T-cell memory formation after mild COVID-19. Study information: Clustering of TCRs was largely donor specific. Study results and caveats: Certain responding clones were present in pre-infection memory, suggesting participation of cross-reactive memory.

This clonotype was found a few times. Its specificity is not known. From germline, CDR1 is SGHDT and CDR2 YYEEEE. The CDR3 runs to 16 residues. With 1 base clipped from V and 0 bases from J, the junction kept 6 bases outside the gene matches. TCRdb independently ran MiXCR on the 5' RACE reads; one entry per CDR3 protein. The table lists some 150,000 distinct CDR3 sequences, around 21% of them singletons. The chain is built from TRBV5-6 and TRBJ1-1, with TRBD1 identical over 7 bases. Sequencing was performed on PBMCs or a T cell subset sorted from them (not recorded which). This clonotype originated in an adult woman who had mild COVID-19 (a few samples of this study predate the infection). Cell type and time point are not known. The CDR3 region is CASSLSTGVMNTEAFF. CDR3 in DNA: TGTGCCAGCAGCTTGAGCACAGGGGTGATGAACACTGAAGCTTTCTTT.